These 27 T cell receptor beta chains were sequenced from one sample in a study of shared clonotypes between healthy human individuals. TCRdb keeps only in-frame clones here, not all; method: immunoSEQ multiplex PCR. The data hold a few million clones, with around nine tenths observed a single time. The sequenced sample was naive CD4+ T cells sorted from blood. Subset noted: CD45RA+ positively selected. The origin of the receptors is a man between 18 and 29 years old in good health.

A single count supports this clone. The chain joins TRBV30 to TRBJ1-2; D call uncertain. V was shortened by 0 bases and J by 9 bases, with 14 bases between the two germline ends. This CDR3 comprises 13 residues. Germline loops: CDR1 GTSNPN, CDR2 SVGIG (reference sequence). For the CDR3, the DNA is TGTGCCTGGAGTGTATCGGCTTCGAGCAGCTACACCTTC. This codes for CAWSVSASSSYTF. Looking up the rest from reference TRBV30 and TRBJ1-2 gives the full variable domain: SQTIHQWPATLVQPVGSPLSLECTVEGTSNPNLYWYRQAAGRGLQLLFYSVGIGQISSEVPQNLSASRPQDRQFILSSKKLLLSDSGFYLCAWSVSASSSYTFGSGTRLTVV.

The chain carries TRBV10-3 and TRBJ2-3; weak D call: TRBD1 (6 bases). The V end lost 11 bases, the J end lost 6 bases, and 21 bases lay between the germline ends. Germline values: CDR1 ENHRY, CDR2 SYGVKD. The CDR3 extends over 14 amino acids. DNA for the CDR3: TGTGCCTCCCGTGGGGGCGTCGGATCGGATACGCAGTATTTT. Its protein is CASRGGVGSDTQYF.

The chain couples TRBV18 to TRBJ2-7, with 11 bases lining up with TRBD2. The CDR3 runs to 16 residues. With V trimmed by 3 bases and J by 6 bases, 10 bases remained unmatched. Per the germline V gene, CDR1 is KGHSH and CDR2 is LQKENI. CDR3 sequence reads: CASSPGLAGGWGEQYF. In nucleotides, the CDR3 is TGTGCCAGCTCACCCGGACTAGCGGGCGGCTGGGGCGAGCAGTACTTC.

The V call is TRBV13, the J call TRBJ2-1; 13 positions agree with TRBD2. Germline V gene sequence: CDR1 PRHDT, CDR2 FYEKMQ (reference sequence). V dropped 5 bases and J dropped 4; count of bases not matched to a gene: 5. The CDR3 spans 16 residues. This CDR3 reads CASSTWTSGGYNEQFF. In nucleotides, the CDR3 is TGTGCCAGCAGCACTTGGACTAGCGGGGGTTACAATGAGCAGTTCTTC.

With respect to this clone: Other nucleotide sequences from this sample produce the same CDR3. V gene TRBV5-6 combines with J gene TRBJ2-3, with 11 bases aligning to TRBD2. The V gene's germline CDR1 is SGHDT and CDR2 YYEEEE. Trimming cost V 4 bases and J 1 base; bases outside gene matches: 2. This CDR3 is 15 amino acids long. CDR3 DNA sequence: TGTGCCAGCAGCCTTAGCGGGAGGGGCACAGATACGCAGTATTTT. Its protein product is CASSLSGRGTDTQYF.

This clone was detected once. V is TRBV4-2 and J is TRBJ1-2; 10 bases are shared with TRBD1. CDR3 length equals 17 residues. V gave up 0 bases and J gave up 4 bases; unmatched junction bases: 8. Germline-derived CDR1 and CDR2 are LGHNA and YNFKEQ. In DNA form, the CDR3 reads TGTGCCAGCAGCCAAGATCCCTTCCGGGACAGGGGCTATGGCTACACCTTC. It codes for CASSQDPFRDRGYGYTF.

V usage is TRBV28 and J usage is TRBJ2-7, with 11 bases that match TRBD1. The V segment lost 3 bases and the J segment 3 bases; nucleotides outside the gene matches: 4. Germline V gene data show CDR1 as MDHEN and CDR2 as SYDVKM. The CDR3 loop spans 15 amino acids. CDR3 sequence reads: CASSFRTGGFYEQYF. Written as DNA, the CDR3 is TGTGCCAGCAGTTTCCGGACAGGGGGCTTCTACGAGCAGTACTTC.

The chain combines TRBV10-1 with TRBJ2-2; 8 bases are a match to TRBD1. Germline loops: CDR1 WNHNN, CDR2 SYGVQD (reference sequence). CDR3 length: 15 residues. Trimming removed 4 bases from V and 5 bases from J; junction bases left unmatched: 6. DNA of the CDR3: TGCGCCAGCAGTGGGGGGACAGGAGGAACCGGGGAGCTGTTTTTT. Translating gives CASSGGTGGTGELFF.

This clone was recorded once. The chain is built from TRBV28 and TRBJ2-7, with unresolved D. V dropped 1 base and J dropped 6 bases, with 16 bases sitting between them. CDR1 and CDR2 (germline): MDHEN, SYDVKM. This CDR3 has 15 amino acids. CDR3 sequence (DNA): TGTGCCAGCAGTTTATTCAGGCCCCTGAGTCCCGAGCAGTACTTC. Amino acids: CASSLFRPLSPEQYF.

This rearrangement joins TRBV6-1 to TRBJ1-6; no definite D call. V lost 8 bases to trimming and J lost 8 bases, with 7 bases between them. This CDR3 is built from 11 residues. CDR1 MNHNS and CDR2 SASEGT come from the germline V gene. CDR3 protein: CASSSDSPLHF. In nucleotides, the CDR3 is TGTGCCAGCTCTTCAGATTCACCCCTCCACTTT.

This chain uses TRBV4-1 with TRBJ2-7; TRBD1 agrees at 10 bases. Germline V CDR1 and CDR2: MGHRA, YSYEKL. V lost 2 bases to trimming and J lost 4 bases; unmatched junction nucleotides: 8. The CDR3 is made up of 16 amino acids. In DNA, the CDR3 is TGCGCCAGCAGCCAATCTAGGACAGGGGGGACGTACGAGCAGTACTTC. Translated: CASSQSRTGGTYEQYF.

V gene TRBV5-5 combines with J gene TRBJ1-5; the D is unclear. The CDR3 extends over 13 amino acids. Germline V lookup: CDR1 SGHKS, CDR2 YYEKEE (reference sequence). V lost 2 bases and J lost 1, with 4 bases in between. The CDR3 DNA sequence: TGTGCCAGCAGCTTAAGGAGCAATCAGCCCCAGCATTTT. This encodes CASSLRSNQPQHF.

This clone was counted once. The rearrangement uses TRBV10-3 and TRBJ2-7; D is possibly TRBD2 (6 bases). Trimming removed 0 bases from V and 6 bases from J, with 18 bases in between. This CDR3 is built from 16 residues. CDR1 and CDR2 (germline): ENHRY, SYGVKD. CDR3 residues: CAISESFGTGKGEQYF. The DNA for the CDR3 is TGTGCCATCAGTGAGTCGTTCGGGACTGGGAAGGGCGAGCAGTACTTC.

This chain joins TRBV7-2 and TRBJ1-1, with 7 bases matching TRBD1. Germline assignment: CDR1 SGHTA and CDR2 FQGNSA. Losses at the gene ends were 5 bases for V and 5 bases for J; bases not matched to a gene: 8. The CDR3 contains 14 residues. CDR3 protein: CASSRNRGGTEAFF. As DNA, the CDR3 is TGTGCCAGCAGCCGTAACAGGGGTGGGACTGAAGCTTTCTTT. The variable domain in full, with the rest retrieved from reference TRBV7-2 and TRBJ1-1, is GAGVSQSPSNKVTEKGKDVELRCDPISGHTALYWYRQSLGQGLEFLIYFQGNSAPDKSGLPSDRFSAERTGGSVSTLTIQRTQQEDSAVYLCASSRNRGGTEAFFGQGTRLTVV.

This chain links TRBV7-2 with TRBJ1-2; no clear D gene. Germline V gene sequence: CDR1 SGHTA, CDR2 FQGNSA. The CDR3 covers 13 residues. With 1 base removed from V and 5 bases from J, the gap between germline ends came to 8 bases. This chain's CDR3 is CASSLVTEYGYTF. CDR3 in DNA: TGTGCCAGCAGCTTAGTTACCGAATATGGCTACACCTTC.

The chain recombines TRBV5-1 with TRBJ2-5; the D is unclear. V lost 1 base, J lost 5 bases, and 12 bases lay in between. There are 14 residues in the CDR3. CDR1 and CDR2 from the germline V gene are SGHRS and YFSETQ. The CDR3 DNA reads as TGCGCCAGCAGCTTGATGGGTAGTTTGGAGACCCAGTACTTC. Amino acids: CASSLMGSLETQYF. Using reference TRBV5-1 and TRBJ2-5 for the parts outside the CDR3, the full variable domain is KAGVTQTPRYLIKTRGQQVTLSCSPISGHRSVSWYQQTPGQGLQFLFEYFSETQRNKGNFPGRFSGRQFSNSRSEMNVSTLELGDSALYLCASSLMGSLETQYFGPGTRLLVL.

The V gene is TRBV18, the J gene TRBJ2-7; TRBD2 matches 7 bases. Losses at the gene ends were 6 bases for V and 3 bases for J; bases not matched to a gene: 11. This CDR3 is built from 15 residues. The V gene's germline CDR1 is KGHSH and CDR2 LQKENI. The chain's CDR3 is CASSPTRSGVYEQYF. The CDR3 nucleotides are TGTGCCAGCTCCCCGACACGAAGCGGGGTCTACGAGCAGTACTTC.

The chain recombines TRBV7-2 with TRBJ1-5, with D tentatively TRBD1 (5 bases). CDR1 and CDR2 from the germline V gene are SGHTA and FQGNSA. The CDR3 is 13 residues long. V dropped 3 bases and J dropped 6 bases, with 9 bases sitting between them. The CDR3 DNA follows: TGTGCCAGCAGCTTGAGGGGACGTCAGCCCCAGCATTTT. It translates to CASSLRGRQPQHF.

V is TRBV28 and J is TRBJ2-2, with TRBD2 matching 7 bases. The CDR3 is made up of 15 amino acids. Germline lookup yields CDR1 MDHEN and CDR2 SYDVKM. Losses at the gene ends were 6 bases for V and 3 bases for J; bases not matched to a gene: 7. The CDR3 sequence: CASRRSGLDTGELFF. The CDR3, as DNA: TGTGCCAGCAGACGATCAGGACTAGACACCGGGGAGCTGTTTTTT.

As for this clone: Additional DNA sequences in this sample encode the identical CDR3. The chain uses TRBV5-1 and TRBJ2-7; 8 bases match TRBD1. V was clipped by 0 bases and J by 2 bases; unmatched bases: 4. The CDR3 sequence is 15 residues long. Germline V CDR1 and CDR2: SGHRS, YFSETQ. The DNA for the CDR3 is TGCGCCAGCAGCTTGGCCGGGGACAGGACCTACGAGCAGTACTTC. This encodes CASSLAGDRTYEQYF.

The J gene is TRBJ2-7, the V gene TRBV4-1; TRBD1 aligns across 7 bases. The V segment lost 3 bases and the J segment 1 base; nucleotides outside the gene matches: 12. The CDR3 extends over 17 amino acids. CDR1 is MGHRA, CDR2 YSYEKL, per germline. CDR3 sequence reads: CASSQERTGPLSYEQYF. In DNA form, the CDR3 reads TGCGCCAGCAGCCAGGAGAGGACAGGACCTCTTTCCTACGAGCAGTACTTC.

The chain recombines TRBV7-6 with TRBJ1-3; D unresolved. The CDR3 loop spans 14 amino acids. V gave up 5 bases and J gave up 0 bases, with 8 bases separating them. Germline values: CDR1 SGHVS, CDR2 FNYEAQ. The CDR3 DNA follows: TGTGCCAGCAGCACCTGGGGCTCTGGAAACACCATATATTTT. The encoded protein is CASSTWGSGNTIYF.

This chain connects TRBV27 to TRBJ2-1; D uncertain. The CDR3 consists of 13 residues. The germline V and J ends were trimmed by 3 bases and 9 bases, with 12 bases remaining between them. Germline CDR1 is MNHEY and CDR2 is SMNVEV (reference sequence). CDR3 in amino acids: CASSFPTPGEQFF. CDR3 nucleotides: TGTGCCAGCAGTTTCCCAACCCCTGGTGAGCAGTTCTTC.

The V and J genes are TRBV18 and TRBJ1-1, with a weak D call TRBD1 (5 bases). Germline V gives CDR1 KGHSH, CDR2 LQKENI. The CDR3 sequence is 15 residues long. The germline V and J ends were trimmed by 5 bases and 8 bases, with 21 bases remaining between them. The CDR3 DNA is TGTGCCAGCTCAGCTCAGGAACAGGTTTCAGCCGAAGCTTTCTTT. Its translation is CASSAQEQVSAEAFF.

The CDR3 is CASTYTTSSGEQYF. The CDR3 bases are TGTGCCAGCACTTATACGACTAGCAGTGGCGAGCAGTACTTC. V is TRBV6-1 and J is TRBJ2-7; 7 bases fit TRBD2. The germline V gene encodes CDR1 MNHNS and CDR2 SASEGT. There are 14 residues in the CDR3. After removal of 7 bases from V and 6 bases from J, the junction contained 12 bases not matched to a gene.

This clone was picked up one time. The CDR3 protein is CASSFEAVGNQPQHF. As DNA, the CDR3 is TGTGCCAGCAGCTTCGAGGCCGTGGGCAATCAGCCCCAGCATTTT. V is TRBV7-2 and J is TRBJ1-5, with D unresolved. Trimming took off 3 bases at V and 2 bases at J, with 11 bases between the two ends. The germline CDR1 and CDR2 sequences are SGHTA and FQGNSA. The CDR3 totals 15 residues. The whole variable domain, remainder taken from reference TRBV7-2 and TRBJ1-5, is GAGVSQSPSNKVTEKGKDVELRCDPISGHTALYWYRQSLGQGLEFLIYFQGNSAPDKSGLPSDRFSAERTGGSVSTLTIQRTQQEDSAVYLCASSFEAVGNQPQHFGDGTRLSIL.

The V call is TRBV5-4, the J call TRBJ2-1; tentatively, D is TRBD2 (6 bases). Germline V CDR1 and CDR2: SGHNT, YYREEE (reference sequence). V was pared by 4 bases and J by 5 bases, with 19 bases between. CDR3 size: 16 residues. CDR3: CASSEGARGENNEQFF. The DNA for the CDR3 is TGTGCCAGCAGCGAGGGAGCGCGGGGAGAAAACAATGAGCAGTTCTTC.